These 7 T cell receptor beta chains came from one sample sequenced in a study of shared clonotypes between healthy human individuals. Profiling relied on immunoSEQ multiplex PCR, and the TCRdb table lists in-frame clones only, not all of them. The table lists hundreds of thousands of clones, under 80% of them singletons. The sequenced material came from memory CD4+ T cells sorted from blood. Documented subset: CD45RA-negative fraction. Source of these receptors: a woman younger than 45 in good health.

This clone appeared a few times. The V gene is TRBV7-2, the J gene TRBJ2-5; tentative D call: TRBD2 (6 bases). The CDR3 is made up of 11 amino acids. Trimming cost V 4 bases and J 9 bases, with 9 bases left between them. Per germline, CDR1 SGHTA and CDR2 FQGNSA. CDR3 coding DNA: TGTGCCAGCAGCTACGGGGAGGCCCAGTACTTC. Protein sequence: CASSYGEAQYF.

Of note for this clone: Other DNA sequences in this sample translate to the same CDR3. This rearrangement joins TRBV19 to TRBJ2-7; 13 positions match TRBD2. The CDR3 is made up of 15 amino acids. Trimming at V came to 5 bases and at J to 3 bases, leaving 4 bases not matched to a gene. Per the germline V gene, CDR1 is LNHDA and CDR2 is SQIVND (reference sequence). This chain's CDR3 is CASSPRTSGSYEQYF. CDR3 nucleotide sequence: TGTGCCAGTAGTCCCCGGACTAGCGGGAGCTACGAGCAGTACTTC.

The J gene is TRBJ2-7, the V gene TRBV5-6; D not certain. Germline V lookup: CDR1 SGHDT, CDR2 YYEEEE. V was cut by 2 bases and J by 7 bases, with 19 bases left in between. The CDR3 extends over 15 amino acids. DNA for the CDR3: TGTGCCAGCAGCTTAGGCCCCTCAGGATTTCAAGAGCAGTACTTC. This sequence encodes CASSLGPSGFQEQYF.

This clone was found once. This chain uses TRBV2 with TRBJ1-2; TRBD1 is a possible D gene (6 bases). Germline V CDR1 and CDR2: SNHLY, FYNNEI. Trimming took 2 bases from V and 4 from J, leaving 20 bases between them. There are 17 residues in the CDR3. CDR3 sequence reads: CASSERGPGELPYGYTF. Here the CDR3 DNA reads TGTGCCAGCAGTGAAAGGGGTCCAGGGGAGCTACCCTATGGCTACACCTTC.

This clone was detected a few times. The genes are TRBV4-1 and TRBJ2-7; possible D gene TRBD1, 5 bases. The germline gives CDR1 MGHRA, CDR2 YSYEKL. The CDR3 has 14 amino acids. The germline V and J ends were trimmed by 4 bases and 6 bases, with 16 bases remaining between them. CDR3 in DNA: TGCGCCAGCAGCCTCGGGCAGGGTGGGCCCGAGCAGTACTTC. Encoded protein: CASSLGQGGPEQYF.

On this clone: This specimen includes other DNA sequences encoding the same CDR3. The chain carries TRBV5-1 and TRBJ2-7; D is undetermined. From germline, CDR1 is SGHRS and CDR2 YFSETQ. This CDR3 comprises 12 residues. The germline V and J ends were trimmed by 1 base and 4 bases, with 6 bases remaining between them. This chain's CDR3 is CASSLYGYEQYF. The CDR3 DNA reads TGCGCCAGCAGCTTGTATGGATACGAGCAGTACTTC. Full variable domain (missing parts from reference TRBV5-1 and TRBJ2-7): KAGVTQTPRYLIKTRGQQVTLSCSPISGHRSVSWYQQTPGQGLQFLFEYFSETQRNKGNFPGRFSGRQFSNSRSEMNVSTLELGDSALYLCASSLYGYEQYFGPGTRLTVT.

V gene TRBV6-5 combines with J gene TRBJ2-7; D is unclear. CDR1 is MNHEY, CDR2 SVGAGI, per germline. Trimming left V 2 bases short and J 2 bases short, with 13 bases between. CDR3 size: 15 residues. The CDR3 DNA reads as TGTGCCAGCAGTTACAAAGGCGCAGGAGCCTACGAGCAGTACTTC. Translating it yields CASSYKGAGAYEQYF.